Below are 19 T cell receptor beta chains sequenced from a single sample in a study of T cells in Graves' hyperthyroidism and ophthalmopathy (dated by TCRdb to between 2018 and 2021). The protocol used for the library was multiplex PCR. Sequencing took place on an Illumina HiSeq 2000. The TCR beta CDR3 regions were amplified from the RNA transcripts. A first-round RT-PCR of the TCR CDR3 used the HTBI primer set with the Qiagen OneStep RT-PCR kit. Starting from the raw public reads, TCRdb applied fastp trimming at Q25, assembled clones with MiXCR and retained in-frame beta chains. Every entry covers one CDR3 protein and lists the most common genes and DNA from its rows. A total of some 800,000 distinct CDR3 sequences appear in this sample, about two fifths of them only once. The ten largest clones take up 8% to 9% of the sample. Sequencing input: blood. These receptors were obtained from a man in his late teens or twenties with Graves' hyperthyroidism.

V gene TRBV7-9 combines with J gene TRBJ1-1; D is ambiguous. The ends were cut back, 5 bases at V and 7 bases at J, with 14 bases in the middle. Germline V gives CDR1 SEHNR, CDR2 FQNEAQ (reference sequence). There are 13 residues in the CDR3. CDR3 loop: CASSQEPDNEAFF. The DNA for the CDR3 is TGTGCCAGCAGCCAAGAGCCAGATAATGAAGCTTTCTTT. The full variable domain, in which reference TRBV7-9 and TRBJ1-1 provide the parts outside the CDR3, is DTGVSQNPRHKITKRGQNVTFRCDPISEHNRLYWYRQTLGQGPEFLTYFQNEAQLEKSRLLSDRFSAERPKGSFSTLEIQRTEQGDSAMYLCASSQEPDNEAFFGQGTRLTVV.

The chain links TRBV20-1 to TRBJ2-7; TRBD1 matches 7 bases. The CDR3 totals 15 residues. Germline values: CDR1 DFQATT, CDR2 SNEGSKA (reference sequence). The trim removed 3 bases at V and 3 bases at J, leaving 11 bases unmatched. CDR3 bases: TGCAGTGCTAGCAGCCGGGACAGAAGCTTCTACGAGCAGTACTTC. It translates to CSASSRDRSFYEQYF.

The V gene is TRBV12-3 or TRBV12-4, the J gene TRBJ1-4; maybe TRBD1 (6 bases). V was pared by 4 bases and J by 0 bases, with 18 bases between. The CDR3 is made up of 18 amino acids. In DNA form, the CDR3 reads TGTGCCAGCAGTTCCTCAATCATCCGGACAGCAACTAATGAAAAACTGTTTTTT. Amino acids: CASSSSIIRTATNEKLFF.

V and J are TRBV29-1 and TRBJ2-3; a weak D match, TRBD2 (5 bases). This CDR3 region has 14 residues. V lost 6 bases and J lost 5, with 18 bases in between. Germline CDR1 and CDR2: SQVTM and ANQGSEA. The CDR3 region is CSVTGSGAGDTQYF. As DNA, the CDR3 is TGCAGCGTCACGGGGTCAGGCGCGGGAGATACGCAGTATTTT.

Worth noting for this clonotype: Since the CDR3 does not end with the conserved phenylalanine or tryptophan, this likely comes from a read error. The chain recombines TRBV29-1 with TRBJ1-3; 7 bases agree with TRBD1. Germline values: CDR1 SQVTM, CDR2 ANQGSEA. This CDR3 has 13 amino acids. J lost 4 bases, V lost 4 bases, and 4 bases had no gene match. CDR3: CSVVGGLGNTIYS. The CDR3 bases are TGCAGCGTTGTAGGGGGCTTAGGAAACACCATATATTCT.

This clonotype has just one count. The chain is built from TRBV10-3 and TRBJ1-6; 9 nucleotides match TRBD1. This CDR3 contains 15 residues. Losses at the gene ends were 10 bases for V and 4 bases for J; bases not matched to a gene: 8. Germline V CDR1 and CDR2: ENHRY, SYGVKD. The CDR3 DNA follows: TGTGCCAGCACTTACAGGGGGCCTTATAATTCACCCCTCCACTTT. It specifies CASTYRGPYNSPLHF.

The rearrangement links TRBV15 to TRBJ2-6; the match to TRBD2 covers 7 bases. Germline values: CDR1 LNHNV, CDR2 YYDKDF (reference sequence). V was pared by 1 base and J by 5 bases, with 2 bases of the junction left unmatched. The CDR3 consists of 15 residues. In nucleotides, the CDR3 is TGTGCCACCAGCAGAGCGAGCGGGAGGGCCAACGTCCTGACTTTC. Encoded protein: CATSRASGRANVLTF.

This chain connects TRBV20-1 to TRBJ2-7; 7 bases map to TRBD2. J lost 3 bases, V lost 4 bases, and 9 bases had no gene match. Germline CDR1 is DFQATT and CDR2 is SNEGSKA (reference sequence). The CDR3 sequence is 14 residues long. CDR3 sequence: CSAIPPGLGYEQYF. The DNA for the CDR3 is TGCAGTGCTATCCCCCCCGGACTAGGCTACGAGCAGTACTTC.

CDR3 sequence: CASSAYRATNEKLFF. The CDR3 bases are TGTGCCAGTAGTGCGTACCGTGCAACTAATGAAAAACTGTTTTTT. The chain is built from TRBV19 and TRBJ1-4; D gene ambiguous. CDR3 size: 15 residues. V was shortened by 5 bases and J by 0 bases, with 10 bases between the two germline ends. Germline V gene sequence: CDR1 LNHDA, CDR2 SQIVND (reference sequence).

In regard to this clonotype: Relative to the germline gene, one junction end is altered; a read error may explain this. This chain joins TRBV20-1 and TRBJ2-7; possibly TRBD2 for D (6 bases). This CDR3 is 13 amino acids long. Germline loops: CDR1 DFQATT, CDR2 SNEGSKA (reference sequence). Written as DNA, the CDR3 is TGCAGTGCTACCGGGACTGAGCCCTACGAGCAGCACTTC. Its translation is CSATGTEPYEQHF.

This clonotype came up many times. The J gene is TRBJ2-7, the V gene TRBV15; D unresolved. The CDR3 extends over 13 amino acids. Germline V gene lookup returns CDR1 LNHNV and CDR2 YYDKDF (reference sequence). Trimming cost V 4 bases and J 4 bases, with 11 bases left between them. The DNA of the CDR3 is TGTGCCACCAGCATTGGACGGTCTTACGAGCAGTACTTC. Protein product: CATSIGRSYEQYF.

The chain carries TRBV29-1 and TRBJ2-7; possibly TRBD1 for D (6 bases). Germline V gives CDR1 SQVTM, CDR2 ANQGSEA. The germline V and J ends were trimmed by 7 bases and 5 bases, with 15 bases remaining between them. The CDR3 has 12 residues. The CDR3 loop is CSAWAGDNEQYF. DNA for the CDR3: TGCAGCGCTTGGGCAGGGGATAACGAGCAGTACTTC.

The chain links TRBV11-2 to TRBJ2-7; D is unclear. The CDR3 has 15 residues. The germline V and J ends were trimmed by 0 bases and 2 bases, with 11 bases remaining between them. Per the germline V gene, CDR1 is SGHAT and CDR2 is FQNNGV. CDR3 region: CASSLEPPATYEQYF. The CDR3 bases are TGTGCCAGCAGCTTAGAACCCCCAGCCACCTACGAGCAGTACTTC.

This clonotype came up a few times. The J gene is TRBJ2-5, the V gene TRBV5-4, with 7 positions matching TRBD2. Losses at the gene ends were 2 bases for V and 2 bases for J; bases not matched to a gene: 6. The CDR3 sequence is 15 residues long. The germline gives CDR1 SGHNT, CDR2 YYREEE (reference sequence). The CDR3: CASSFVGGSQETQYF. The CDR3 region has the DNA TGTGCCAGCAGCTTCGTAGGCGGGAGTCAAGAGACCCAGTACTTC.

The chain recombines TRBV7-8 with TRBJ2-7; weak D call: TRBD2 (5 bases). CDR1 is SGHVS and CDR2 is FQNEAQ in the germline V gene. V gave up 1 base and J gave up 4 bases, with 14 bases separating them. This CDR3 has 15 amino acids. The CDR3 bases are TGTGCCAGCAGCTTAGGTCGGGAAAAAGCGTACGAGCAGTACTTC. This sequence encodes CASSLGREKAYEQYF.

This clonotype was found many times. The chain carries TRBV5-1 and TRBJ1-1; D is unresolved. V shed 4 bases and J shed 0 bases, with 10 bases lying between them. CDR3 length: 14 amino acids. The germline gives CDR1 SGHRS, CDR2 YFSETQ. The CDR3 here is CASSRTDMNTEAFF. CDR3 in DNA: TGCGCCAGCAGCAGGACGGATATGAACACTGAAGCTTTCTTT.

This clonotype was seen at least ten times. DNA of the CDR3: TGCAGCGTTGCTCCAGGGGCCGGGGAGCTGTTTTTT. Amino acid sequence: CSVAPGAGELFF. The chain employs TRBV29-1 and TRBJ2-2; TRBD1 might be the D (6 bases). V lost 4 bases to trimming and J lost 6 bases, with 9 bases between them. Germline loops: CDR1 SQVTM, CDR2 ANQGSEA. The CDR3 is 12 amino acids.

Remarks on this clonotype: It may be a read error: a sequence one base away is much more abundant. The rearrangement joins TRBV7-9 to TRBJ1-6; D remains unclear. This CDR3 is 14 amino acids long. The germline V gene encodes CDR1 SEHNR and CDR2 FQNEAQ (reference sequence). The germline V and J ends were trimmed by 7 bases and 8 bases, with 15 bases remaining between them. CDR3: CASISPREHSPLHF. The CDR3 nucleotides are TGTGCCAGCATCTCGCCCCGGGAACATTCACCCCTCCACTTT.

This CDR3 reads CASSYRAADGYTF. The CDR3 DNA follows: TGTGCCAGCAGTTACCGGGCGGCCGATGGCTACACCTTC. The chain carries TRBV12-3 or TRBV12-4 and TRBJ1-2; no firm D call. V shed 4 bases and J shed 6 bases, with 12 bases lying between them. CDR3 length equals 13 residues.